This is a list of T cell receptor beta chains from one sample in a study of T cell responses to AZD1222 COVID-19 vaccine. This table comes from immunoSEQ multiplex PCR, and its TCRdb copy is limited to in-frame clones, with some not included. Counted here are 100,000 to 150,000 clones, 80% to 90% occurring once; the ten biggest clones make up around 6%. Specimen: peripheral blood, collected on day 0 of AZD1222 vaccination. The receptors stem from an adult in good health. Both conserved end residues are part of each CDR3. Each record gives: J gene, clone size, D gene, V gene, CDR3 DNA, CDR3 protein. A D gene is named only where the DNA matches it firmly. Clone sizes are given selectively: once, few, many, or a class where the clone is expanded.

TRBJ2-7,-,-,TRBV12-3/TRBV12-4,TGTGCCAGCAGTTGGGGCTCCTACGAGCAGTACTTC,CASSWGSYEQYF
TRBJ1-5,-,-,TRBV6-2/TRBV6-3,TGTGCCAGCAACCCGGACGTTGTGGGGAATCAGCCCCAGCATTTT,CASNPDVVGNQPQHF
TRBJ1-2,-,-,TRBV24-1,TGTGCCACCAGTGATTACAACTATGGCTACACCTTC,CATSDYNYGYTF
TRBJ2-6,-,-,TRBV7-6,TGTGCCAGCAGCCCCCGGACGTGGTCTGGGGCCAACGTCCTGACTTTC,CASSPRTWSGANVLTF
TRBJ1-6,-,-,TRBV28,TGTGCCAGCAGAAGGACGGACAATAATTCACCCCTCCACTTT,CASRRTDNNSPLHF
TRBJ2-5,-,-,TRBV5-5,TGTGCCAGCAGCCAATTTATTGACGGCTACCAAGAGACCCAGTACTTC,CASSQFIDGYQETQYF
TRBJ1-1,-,-,TRBV30,TGTGCCTGGAAGGCAGGACTGATGAACACTGAAGCTTTCTTT,CAWKAGLMNTEAFF
TRBJ1-3,-,-,TRBV19,TGTGCCAGTAGTGCCGTGGACGGAGGAAACACCATATATTTT,CASSAVDGGNTIYF
TRBJ2-7,once,-,TRBV27,TGTGCCAGCAGCCGGCAGTACGAGCAGTACTTC,CASSRQYEQYF
TRBJ1-1,-,TRBD1,TRBV15,TGTGCCACCAGCAGAGGAACAGGGGCTGAAGCTTTCTTT,CATSRGTGAEAFF
TRBJ1-3,-,TRBD1,TRBV7-8,TGTGCCAGCAGCCTCGAGACAGGGGCAGGAAACACCATATATTTT,CASSLETGAGNTIYF
TRBJ2-1,-,-,TRBV13,TGTGCCAGCAGCCCTCATGGCACCTACAATGAGCAGTTCTTC,CASSPHGTYNEQFF
TRBJ2-5,-,-,TRBV9,TGTGCCAGCAGCCCCCGTTCCGAAGAGACCCAGTACTTC,CASSPRSEETQYF
TRBJ2-1,-,-,TRBV3-1/TRBV3-2,TGTGCCAGCAGCCAACCCACCGACAGGCTCCATTTAAATGAGCAGTTCTTC,CASSQPTDRLHLNEQFF
TRBJ2-4,few,-,TRBV19,TGTGCCAGTAGTATGTTAGGTGACATTCAGTACTTC,CASSMLGDIQYF
TRBJ1-4,-,-,TRBV5-1,TGCGCCAGCAGCTCGGACTCTCACGACGCTGGAAAACTGTTTTTT,CASSSDSHDAGKLFF
TRBJ1-1,-,-,TRBV27,TGTGCCAGCAGGGCGCAACGGGGGAACACTGAAGCTTTCTTT,CASRAQRGNTEAFF
TRBJ1-2,-,-,TRBV7-2,TGTGCCAGCAGCTTCAAGACAGATACTAACTATGGCTACACCTTC,CASSFKTDTNYGYTF
TRBJ2-3,-,-,TRBV6-1,TGTGCCAGCAGTGAGCGCGTCGGGTTGGATACGCAGTATTTT,CASSERVGLDTQYF
TRBJ1-3,-,-,TRBV9,TGTGCCAGCACCCCTCTTACGGGCTCTGGAAACACCATATATTTT,CASTPLTGSGNTIYF
TRBJ1-6,-,TRBD1,TRBV7-9,TGTGCCAGCAGCTTACAGGGGGCCTATAATTCACCCCTCCACTTT,CASSLQGAYNSPLHF
TRBJ1-3,-,-,TRBV27,TGTGCCAGCGTGAGCTCTGGAAACACCATATATTTT,CASVSSGNTIYF
TRBJ2-1,-,-,TRBV27,TGTGCCAGCAAAGAGGGAATAAGCTCCTACAATGAGCAGTTCTTC,CASKEGISSYNEQFF
TRBJ2-1,-,TRBD1,TRBV14,TGTGCCAGCAGCCAAGAGTGGACAGGAGAGGGATATGAGCAGTTCTTC,CASSQEWTGEGYEQFF
TRBJ2-7,-,-,TRBV6-2/TRBV6-3,TGTGCCAGCAGTTACTTTGGCTACGAGCAGTACTTC,CASSYFGYEQYF
TRBJ1-4,-,-,TRBV27,TGTGCCAGCAGTCCCCGACAGGCAACTAATGAAAAACTGTTTTTT,CASSPRQATNEKLFF
TRBJ2-1,-,-,TRBV7-6,TGTGCCAGCAGCATCGGACGGAGCTCCTACAATGAGCAGTTCTTC,CASSIGRSSYNEQFF
TRBJ1-5,few,-,TRBV19,TGTGCCAGTAAAGTGCAGACGGGCAATCAGCCCCAGCATTTT,CASKVQTGNQPQHF
TRBJ2-2,-,TRBD2,TRBV3-1/TRBV3-2,TGTGCCAGCAGCCATAGCGGGAGATCTGTTGCGAACACCGGGGAGCTGTTTTTT,CASSHSGRSVANTGELFF
TRBJ2-7,-,-,TRBV7-9,TGTGCCAGCAGCTCCGAGGGGCGGGGCCCCTACGAGCAGTACTTC,CASSSEGRGPYEQYF
TRBJ2-4,-,TRBD1,TRBV5-6,TGTGCCAGCAGCTCGACAGGGCAGAACATTCAGTACTTC,CASSSTGQNIQYF
TRBJ2-3,-,-,TRBV6-1,TGTGCCAGCAGTGCCGGGCAGGGGCGAGGCACAGATACGCAGTATTTT,CASSAGQGRGTDTQYF
TRBJ2-1,-,-,TRBV5-8,TGTGCCAGCAGTATGAGGGGGGGCAACCTCAATGAGCAGTTCTTC,CASSMRGGNLNEQFF
TRBJ2-1,-,TRBD2,TRBV5-1,TGCGCCAGCAGCCCAACTAGCGGGAGGGCCTCCTACAATGAGCAGTTCTTC,CASSPTSGRASYNEQFF
TRBJ2-7,-,-,TRBV20-1,TGCAGTGCAACCCACAGGTACGAGCAGTACTTC,CSATHRYEQYF
TRBJ1-2,-,-,TRBV5-5,TGTGCCAGCAGCTTCGTAGGGAAAGGCTACACCTTC,CASSFVGKGYTF
TRBJ2-4,-,TRBD1,TRBV28,TGTGCCAGCAGTCCCCCTCTGGACAGGTCGGACATTCAGTACTTC,CASSPPLDRSDIQYF
TRBJ2-3,-,TRBD2,TRBV7-9,TGTGCCAGCAGCACGGGACTAGCGGGAGTAGCAGATACGCAGTATTTT,CASSTGLAGVADTQYF
TRBJ1-2,-,-,TRBV9,TGTGCCAGCAGCGTAGCTGGGGACAACTATGGCTACACCTTC,CASSVAGDNYGYTF
TRBJ1-1,-,TRBD1,TRBV6-6,TGTGCCAGCAGTTACCAGGGACAGAGAAACACTGAAGCTTTCTTT,CASSYQGQRNTEAFF
TRBJ2-3,-,-,TRBV2,TGTGCCAGCAGTAGAGACAGTAACACAGATACGCAGTATTTT,CASSRDSNTDTQYF
TRBJ1-1,-,TRBD1,TRBV19,TGTGCCAGTAGTACCGAACAGGGGACTGAAGCTTTCTTT,CASSTEQGTEAFF
TRBJ1-2,-,-,TRBV28,TGTGCCAGCAGTCCACAGGAGATCTATGGCTACACCTTC,CASSPQEIYGYTF
TRBJ1-3,-,-,TRBV6-5,TGTGCCAGCAGTCCTCCAGCCGGAAACACCATATATTTT,CASSPPAGNTIYF
TRBJ1-5,once,-,TRBV12-3/TRBV12-4,TGTGCCAGCAGTTTTCAGGGAGGACAGCCCCAGCATTTT,CASSFQGGQPQHF
TRBJ2-2,-,-,TRBV12-2,TGTGCAAGTCGCGGCCCCAAGTGGAAGAGGGAGCTGTTTTTT,CASRGPKWKRELFF
TRBJ2-3,-,-,TRBV7-2,TGTGCCATAGGAAGGTCCTCTAGAGTCGATACGCAGTATTTT,CAIGRSSRVDTQYF
TRBJ2-1,-,TRBD2,TRBV5-1,TGCGCCAGCAGCTTGGGACTAGCGGGTATATACAATGAGCAGTTCTTC,CASSLGLAGIYNEQFF
TRBJ2-5,-,TRBD1,TRBV27,TGTGCCAGCAGTCCCATCAGGGGGAGTAGAGTGGTGGGAGAGACCCAGTACTTC,CASSPIRGSRVVGETQYF
TRBJ1-2,-,-,TRBV4-1,TGCGCCAGCAGCCAAGAAGGGGGGCCGGGCTACACCTTC,CASSQEGGPGYTF
TRBJ2-4,few,TRBD2,TRBV5-1,TGCGCCAGCAACTCCGGGACTAACAAAAACATTCAGTACTTC,CASNSGTNKNIQYF
TRBJ1-4,-,-,TRBV5-5,TGTGCCAGCAGCTCGGACAGTAATGAAAAACTGTTTTTT,CASSSDSNEKLFF
TRBJ1-6,once,-,TRBV28,TGTGCCAGCAGTTTTCAGGGGCCTAATTCACCCCTCCACTTT,CASSFQGPNSPLHF
TRBJ2-3,-,TRBD2,TRBV27,TGTGCCAGCACGATGGGACTACGGCAGTATTTT,CASTMGLRQYF
TRBJ1-6,-,TRBD1,TRBV5-5,TGTGCCAGCAGTACCGGGGGGCAGGGGGCTTCTTCACCCCTCCACTTT,CASSTGGQGASSPLHF
TRBJ2-3,-,-,TRBV28,TGTGCCAGCAGGGCTCCAGGACCCACAGATACGCAGTATTTT,CASRAPGPTDTQYF
TRBJ2-1,-,-,TRBV7-3,TGTGCCAGCAGCTTAACGGGGGGCACCTACAATGAGCAGTTCTTC,CASSLTGGTYNEQFF